A selection of T cell receptor beta chains follows, all from one sample in a study of blood T cells in healthy people across ages. TCRdb reanalysed the 5' RACE reads using MiXCR and keeps one entry per CDR3 protein. The repertoire holds 600,000 or so distinct CDR3 sequences, with about 30% as singletons. Sample: blood. The source of these receptors is a woman of 80 years or more in good health. Each CDR3 is given with its conserved first and last residue. The D gene is left open where the match is weak. Expanded clones get a size class; other rows say once, few or many, or leave the size out.

D | J | V | size | DNA | CDR3
TRBD2 | TRBJ2-7 | TRBV28 | many | TGTGCCAGCAGTTCGCTGACTAGCGGGGGGCCCCCTATCTCCTACGAGCAGTACTTC | CASSSLTSGGPPISYEQYF
- | TRBJ2-3 | TRBV5-1 | many | TGCGCCAGCAGCTTTGAGGAGCGGTCCACAGATACGCAGTATTTT | CASSFEERSTDTQYF
- | TRBJ2-2 | TRBV6-6 | - | TGTGCCAGCTCAGTTACTTCGGGGAACGGGGAGCTGTTTTTT | CASSVTSGNGELFF
TRBD1 | TRBJ2-2 | TRBV5-5 | few | TGTGCCAGCAGCTTGCGTCAGGGGGCGTTGAGCGGGGAGCTGTTTTTT | CASSLRQGALSGELFF
TRBD1 | TRBJ2-7 | TRBV2 | few | TGTGCCATCCCCGTCCGGGACAGGGTCTACGAGCAGTACTTC | CAIPVRDRVYEQYF
- | TRBJ2-3 | TRBV6-5 | many | TGTGCCAGCACTTTTACCTGGACTAGCACAGATACGCAGTATTTT | CASTFTWTSTDTQYF
TRBD2 | TRBJ2-5 | TRBV6-2/TRBV6-3 | - | TGTGCCACCTTCTGGCGGGAGAACGGGGAGACCCAGTACTTC | CATFWRENGETQYF
TRBD1 | TRBJ1-1 | TRBV5-1 | many | TGCGCCAGCAGCCACGGACAGGTTACGACTGAAGCTTTCTTT | CASSHGQVTTEAFF
TRBD2 | TRBJ2-1 | TRBV27 | many | TGTGCCAGCAGCGGAATCCTAGCGGGGGCTAACAATGAGCAGTTCTTC | CASSGILAGANNEQFF
- | TRBJ1-6 | TRBV7-9 | once | TGTGCCGGCAGCTTAGAGGGCAGTTCACCCCTCCACTTT | CAGSLEGSSPLHF
- | TRBJ2-5 | TRBV18 | many | TGTGCCAGCTCAGAAGGTCTCCGGATGTACCAAGAGACCCAGTACTTC | CASSEGLRMYQETQYF
TRBD1 | TRBJ1-1 | TRBV18 | once | TGTGCCAGCTCACCCAGGGGGAAGAACACTGAAGCTTTCTTT | CASSPRGKNTEAFF
- | TRBJ2-7 | TRBV7-9 | - | TGTGCCAGCAGTCCCCGTGACGGGGTGCAGTACTTC | CASSPRDGVQYF
TRBD1 | TRBJ1-2 | TRBV20-1 | - | TGCAGTGCCGTCAGGGGGAATAGCTATGGCTACACCTTC | CSAVRGNSYGYTF
- | TRBJ1-2 | TRBV3-1 | few | TGTGCCAGCAGCCAGCGGACGGCAGGCTACACCTTC | CASSQRTAGYTF
TRBD1 | TRBJ1-1 | TRBV20-1 | - | TGCAGAGCGAAGGGACAGGGAAGGACTGAAGCTTTCTTT | CRAKGQGRTEAFF
TRBD1 | TRBJ2-7 | TRBV6-1 | many | TGTGCCAGCAGTGCCGGTACAGGGGGTAACTACGAGCAGTACTTC | CASSAGTGGNYEQYF
- | TRBJ1-1 | TRBV7-2 | - | TGTGCCACCTATCCCCGGGGCTATACTGAAGCTTTCTTT | CATYPRGYTEAFF
- | TRBJ1-6 | TRBV7-3 | many | TGTGCCAGCGGTTCGGGCTCCTATAATTCACCCCTCCACTTT | CASGSGSYNSPLHF
- | TRBJ2-1 | TRBV30 | many | TGTGCCTGGAGTGGACAGAACAATGAGCAGTTCTTC | CAWSGQNNEQFF
- | TRBJ2-2 | TRBV5-1 | few | TGCGCCAGCAGGGTGTCGGATACGAACACCGGGGAGCTGTTTTTT | CASRVSDTNTGELFF
TRBD1 | TRBJ2-7 | TRBV6-5 | many | TGTGCCAGCAGTTACTCATGGACAGGGTTAACCTACGAGCAGTACTTC | CASSYSWTGLTYEQYF
- | TRBJ2-5 | TRBV20-1 | many | TGCAGTGCTAGATTGGCCACGTACCAAGAGACCCAGTACTTC | CSARLATYQETQYF
- | TRBJ1-6 | TRBV6-5 | few | TGTGCCAGCAGTTACGGGGGACGGAATTCACCCCTCCACTTT | CASSYGGRNSPLHF
- | TRBJ1-6 | TRBV20-1 | few | TGCAGTCTCCAGGGCGAGGGGAATTCACCCCTCCACTTT | CSLQGEGNSPLHF
TRBD1 | TRBJ1-4 | TRBV6-6 | once | TGTGCCAGCAGTTACAAGTTCCAGGGGGATGAAAAACTGTTTTTT | CASSYKFQGDEKLFF
- | TRBJ1-2 | TRBV3-1 | - | TGTGCCAGCAGCCAAGATCGGAGTCGTCACTATGGCTACACCTTC | CASSQDRSRHYGYTF
- | TRBJ2-3 | TRBV5-1 | many | TGCGCCAGCAGCTTGACAGGGCACGCTAGCACAGATACGCAGTATTTT | CASSLTGHASTDTQYF
- | TRBJ1-1 | TRBV28 | few | TGTGCCAGCAGCCTGAAGGGGGGGAGGACTGAAGCTTTCTTT | CASSLKGGRTEAFF
TRBD2 | TRBJ2-7 | TRBV13 | - | TGTGCCAGCAGCTCCCCAGCGGGGGGCCTCCGCTACAATGAGCAGTACTTC | CASSSPAGGLRYNEQYF
- | TRBJ2-3 | TRBV7-2 | many | TGTGCCAGCAGCTCACGGCGCCGCGATACGCAGTATTTT | CASSSRRRDTQYF
TRBD2 | TRBJ2-7 | TRBV5-1 | many | TGCGCCAGCAGCTTGGATAGCGGGGGGACCAACTACGAGCAGTACTTC | CASSLDSGGTNYEQYF